Included here is one T cell receptor beta chain sequence, with context. The donors, aged about 6 to 100, were healthy Caucasians from Russia. This sample was included in a study of blood T cells in healthy people across ages. Next came a second PCR, run for about 6 to 11 cycles, which used a sample-barcoded 5' primer along with a J-beta primer mix. TCRdb reprocessed the 5' RACE reads with MiXCR, giving one entry per CDR3 protein. The table includes approximately 880,000 distinct CDR3 sequences, 45% to 50% detected once. The specimen sequenced was blood. This receptor was taken from a man aged 30 to 39 in good health.

The chain's CDR3 is CAISEFLGTGYTGELFF. The CDR3 DNA follows: TGTGCCATCAGTGAGTTCCTCGGGACAGGATACACCGGGGAGCTGTTTTTT. The chain has TRBV10-3 and TRBJ2-2; TRBD1 matches at 8 bases. CDR3 length: 17 residues. The germline V gene encodes CDR1 ENHRY and CDR2 SYGVKD. Trimming cost V 1 base and J 3 bases; bases outside gene matches: 7.